Presented here are 31 T cell receptor beta chains from one specimen sequenced in a study of molecular identifiers for immune sequencing clone quantification. TCRdb recomputed calls from the PCR reads with MiXCR, one row per CDR3 protein. The table includes about 510,000 distinct CDR3 sequences, over 20% detected once. Sequencing used naive CD8+ T cells from blood, with Jurkat cell RNA spiked in. Subset indicated: FACS-sorted CD8+CD4-CCR7+CD45RA+ naive T cells. All receptors derive from a human donor in good health. Some libraries in this study had Jurkat cell RNA spiked in.

The V and J genes are TRBV4-2 and TRBJ2-2, with D tentatively TRBD2 (6 bases). Looked up from germline, CDR1 is LGHNA and CDR2 is YNFKEQ. The CDR3 is made up of 15 amino acids. Trimming took off 7 bases at V and 5 bases at J, with 17 bases between the two ends. The CDR3: CASKDSGGRTGELFF. The CDR3 DNA follows: TGTGCCAGCAAGGATAGCGGAGGAAGAACCGGGGAGCTGTTTTTT.

This clonotype has ten or more counts. The rearrangement uses TRBV27 and TRBJ1-1; no clear D. Germline CDR1 MNHEY, CDR2 SMNVEV (reference sequence). The CDR3 is made up of 12 amino acids. With 4 bases removed from V and 5 bases from J, the gap between germline ends came to 8 bases. The CDR3 loop is CASSSQSTEAFF. In DNA, the CDR3 is TGTGCCAGCAGTTCCCAGTCGACTGAAGCTTTCTTT.

The chain is built from TRBV10-3 and TRBJ1-2; weak D call: TRBD1 (6 bases). Germline values: CDR1 ENHRY, CDR2 SYGVKD. Deletions cut 8 bases from V and 5 bases from J, with 24 bases between. The CDR3 is 16 residues long. The CDR3 bases are TGTGCCATCGGTACGGACAGCAACTCACTTCGTTATGGCTACACCTTC. Amino acids: CAIGTDSNSLRYGYTF.

V usage is TRBV19 and J usage is TRBJ1-2; D gene uncertain. There are 14 residues in the CDR3. Germline V gene data show CDR1 as LNHDA and CDR2 as SQIVND (reference sequence). The germline V and J ends were trimmed by 3 bases and 5 bases, with 13 bases remaining between them. The CDR3 loop is CASSIYEGVYGYTF. The CDR3 DNA reads as TGTGCCAGTAGTATTTATGAGGGAGTGTATGGCTACACCTTC.

Ten or more counts support this clonotype. The chain has TRBV19 and TRBJ1-5; D is perhaps TRBD1 (5 bases). CDR3 length: 16 residues. Germline V CDR1 and CDR2: LNHDA, SQIVND (reference sequence). V was clipped by 3 bases and J by 5 bases, with 17 bases between them. The chain's CDR3 is CASSMGVAGSYQPQHF. The CDR3 DNA reads as TGTGCCAGTAGTATGGGGGTCGCAGGCTCATATCAGCCCCAGCATTTT.

As to this clonotype: A read error is possible here, since a much larger clone lies one base away. The V gene is TRBV6-4, the J gene TRBJ1-1; D not resolved. Germline V gives CDR1 MRHNA, CDR2 SNTAGT. The CDR3 spans 13 residues. The CDR3 nucleotides read TGTGACAGCAGTGACTATCTGGGGAGTGAAGCTTTCTTT. Protein product: CDSSDYLGSEAFF.

Note on this clonotype: Possible read error: a much larger clone is one base away. Since no conserved phenylalanine or tryptophan closes the CDR3, a read error is the likely cause. The DNA is left out, because the CDR3 cannot be placed on it with certainty; the CDR3 is given as TCRdb lists it. The chain couples TRBV7-6 to TRBJ2-7; the table calls TRBD2, which could not be checked here. Inclusive of both ends, the CDR3 amounts to 12 amino acids. CDR1 SGHVS and CDR2 FNYEAQ come from the germline V gene. The CDR3 loop is CASSPTGGAHYS.

In its sample, this clonotype was seen many times. This chain links TRBV5-1 with TRBJ2-3; possible D gene TRBD1, 6 bases. The germline V gene has CDR1 SGHRS and CDR2 YFSETQ. V was pared by 7 bases and J by 5 bases, with 23 bases between. This CDR3 comprises 16 residues. In DNA form, the CDR3 reads TGCGCCAGCTCAAGGACAGTCCGAGACGGACTAGATACGCAGTATTTT. Translating gives CASSRTVRDGLDTQYF.

This clonotype appeared a few times. The chain is built from TRBV5-6 and TRBJ1-4, with D unclear. This CDR3 has 13 residues. From germline, CDR1 is SGHDT and CDR2 YYEEEE. Deletions cut 4 bases from V and 7 bases from J, with 11 bases between. The CDR3 sequence: CASSPLSGEKLFF. For the CDR3, the DNA is TGTGCCAGCAGCCCCCTGAGTGGTGAAAAACTGTTTTTT.

As to this clonotype: Since a much larger clone is just one base distant, this may be a read error. In DNA form, the CDR3 reads TGTGCCAGCGGCGGGGGGACAGCCACATACTACGAGCAGTACTTC. Translation gives CASGGGTATYYEQYF. The chain uses TRBV5-6 and TRBJ2-7, with a possible D match to TRBD2 (8 bases). The length of the CDR3 is 15 residues. Trimming took off 7 bases at V and 3 bases at J, with 20 bases between the two ends. Germline values: CDR1 SGHDT, CDR2 YYEEEE.

This clonotype was observed a few times. The V gene is TRBV13, the J gene TRBJ2-1; TRBD2 might be the D (6 bases). The CDR3 loop spans 12 amino acids. From germline, CDR1 is PRHDT and CDR2 FYEKMQ (reference sequence). V lost 8 bases to trimming and J lost 15 bases, with 20 bases between them. CDR3 region: CASGFVGGSGFF. In DNA, the CDR3 is TGTGCCAGCGGGTTCGTGGGGGGATCAGGGTTCTTC.

There are a few counts of this clonotype. The chain's CDR3 is CASSQIQVTGYYTF. For the CDR3, the DNA is TGCGCCAGCAGCCAGATCCAAGTGACGGGTTACTACACCTTC. The V and J genes are TRBV4-1 and TRBJ1-2; D is uncertain. The CDR3 sequence is 14 residues long. Trimming left V 3 bases short and J 10 bases short, with 18 bases between. Germline CDR1 is MGHRA and CDR2 is YSYEKL.

V is TRBV12-3 or TRBV12-4 and J is TRBJ2-1; D is undetermined. This CDR3 region has 13 residues. V was pared by 6 bases and J by 0 bases, with 6 bases between. The CDR3 DNA is TGTGCCAGCAGCCCCGTCTCCTACAATGAGCAGTTCTTC. Its translation: CASSPVSYNEQFF.

This clonotype showed up just a few times. V is TRBV9 and J is TRBJ1-1, with a weak D call TRBD1 (6 bases). There are 15 residues in the CDR3. Deletions cut 0 bases from V and 4 bases from J, with 13 bases between. Germline V gene sequence: CDR1 SGDLS, CDR2 YYNGEE. The CDR3 DNA sequence: TGTGCCAGCAGCGTAGTCACAGGGCGAGGCACTGAAGCTTTCTTT. Its translation: CASSVVTGRGTEAFF.

Remarks on this clonotype: This may stem from a read error, because a much larger clone lies one nucleotide away. J is TRBJ2-5 and V is TRBV7-9, with a tentative D call TRBD1 (5 bases). The CDR3 runs to 14 residues. The germline CDR1 and CDR2 sequences are SEHNR and FQNEAQ (reference sequence). CDR3 protein: CASGHPRYQKTQYF. CDR3 sequence (DNA): TGTGCCAGCGGACACCCCAGGTACCAAAAGACCCAGTACTTC.

This clonotype was picked up a small number of times. This chain uses TRBV27 with TRBJ2-3, with 7 positions matching TRBD1. Trimming removed 5 bases from V and 3 bases from J; junction bases left unmatched: 14. Per the germline V gene, CDR1 is MNHEY and CDR2 is SMNVEV (reference sequence). The CDR3 has 17 residues. Here the CDR3 DNA reads TGTGCCAGCAGTCCCGAGACAGGGTCCGATCTGACAGATACGCAGTATTTT. Amino acids: CASSPETGSDLTDTQYF.

This clonotype was recorded at least ten times. This chain uses TRBV20-1 with TRBJ2-3; weak D call: TRBD2 (5 bases). The CDR3 spans 12 residues. Germline CDR1 DFQATT, CDR2 SNEGSKA (reference sequence). V dropped 6 bases and J dropped 4 bases, with 11 bases sitting between them. CDR3 nucleotides: TGCAGTGCAGAGGGCCTCCCAGATACGCAGTATTTT. Translated, it gives CSAEGLPDTQYF.

This clonotype was seen many times. The rearrangement joins TRBV4-1 to TRBJ2-5; no clear D gene. Trimming removed 0 bases from V and 2 bases from J, with 7 bases in between. Looked up from germline, CDR1 is MGHRA and CDR2 is YSYEKL. This CDR3 is built from 14 residues. The chain's CDR3 is CASSQDRNQETQYF. In DNA form, the CDR3 reads TGCGCCAGCAGCCAAGATCGCAATCAAGAGACCCAGTACTTC.

This clonotype was seen at least ten times. The genes are TRBV7-9 and TRBJ2-3, with 8 positions matching TRBD2. The CDR3 sequence is 16 residues long. V was clipped by 5 bases and J by 1 base; unmatched bases: 8. CDR1 SEHNR and CDR2 FQNEAQ come from the germline V gene (reference sequence). CDR3 residues: CASSPKAGVGTDTQYF. The CDR3 DNA sequence: TGTGCCAGCAGCCCCAAAGCGGGAGTGGGCACAGATACGCAGTATTTT.

To note about this clonotype: A single base separates this from a much larger clone, so it may be a read error. J is TRBJ2-2 and V is TRBV11-2; D remains ambiguous. Germline values: CDR1 SGHAT, CDR2 FQNNGV. Trimming took 6 bases from V and 1 from J, leaving 3 bases between them. CDR3 size: 12 residues. The CDR3 nucleotides read TGTGCCAGCAGGGTGAACACCGGGGAGCTGTTTTTT. Its translation: CASRVNTGELFF.

With respect to this clonotype: An end of the junction does not agree with germline; a read error may underlie this. The V gene is TRBV7-9, the J gene TRBJ2-2, with 8 bases that match TRBD2. The CDR3 has 17 residues. CDR1 is SEHNR and CDR2 is FQNEAQ in the germline V gene (reference sequence). CDR3 residues: CASSPTSGHSTTWELFF. CDR3 DNA sequence: TGTGCCAGCAGCCCCACTAGCGGCCATTCAACCACCTGGGAGCTGTTTTTT.

This clonotype was counted only a few times. The chain employs TRBV6-2 or TRBV6-3 and TRBJ2-7, with 9 bases aligning to TRBD1. The CDR3 is made up of 15 amino acids. The trim removed 7 bases at V and 0 bases at J, leaving 7 bases unmatched. Germline CDR1 and CDR2: MNHEY and SVGEGT. The CDR3 spells CASTAGTGYSYEQYF. The DNA of the CDR3 is TGTGCCAGCACCGCCGGGACAGGGTACTCCTACGAGCAGTACTTC.

The rearrangement joins TRBV7-9 to TRBJ2-7; 7 positions match TRBD1. The junction had 8 bases not matched to a gene; V was cut back by 4 bases and J by 2 bases. The CDR3 totals 15 residues. Germline loops: CDR1 SEHNR, CDR2 FQNEAQ (reference sequence). The CDR3 nucleotides read TGTGCCAGCAGCTCCCGGGACAGTGACCCCTACGAGCAGTACTTC. It yields the protein CASSSRDSDPYEQYF.

The V call is TRBV14, the J call TRBJ2-3; 9 bases match TRBD2. Germline lookup yields CDR1 SGHDN and CDR2 FVKESK. The CDR3 length is 18 residues. V lost 1 base and J lost 6; bases outside the gene matches: 14. The CDR3 nucleotides read TGTGCCAGCAGCCAAGCGTGGCTAGCGGGGCAACATGGGGATACGCAGTATTTT. Translated, it gives CASSQAWLAGQHGDTQYF.

Only one count was recorded for this clonotype. The chain recombines TRBV12-3 or TRBV12-4 with TRBJ1-2; D not certain. This CDR3 region has 13 residues. Trimming shortened V by 3 bases and J by 4 bases, and 9 bases separated the two germline ends. CDR3 DNA sequence: TGTGCCAGCAGTTTTCGGGTGACCTATGGCTACACCTTC. Amino acid sequence: CASSFRVTYGYTF.

This clonotype was recorded a few times. This sequence joins TRBV7-6 and TRBJ2-2, with a tentative D call TRBD2 (6 bases). The CDR3 runs 17 residues. The V end lost 3 bases, the J end lost 5 bases, and 19 bases lay between the germline ends. Germline CDR1 SGHVS, CDR2 FNYEAQ. CDR3 sequence reads: CASSFLHPRDGTGELFF. In DNA, the CDR3 is TGTGCCAGCAGCTTCCTTCACCCGCGGGATGGTACCGGGGAGCTGTTTTTT. The full variable domain, in which reference TRBV7-6 and TRBJ2-2 provide the parts outside the CDR3, is GAGVSQSPRYKVTKRGQDVALRCDPISGHVSLYWYRQALGQGPEFLTYFNYEAQQDKSGLPNDRFSAERPEGSISTLTIQRTEQRDSAMYRCASSFLHPRDGTGELFFGEGSRLTVL.

This clonotype was detected ten times or more. The chain recombines TRBV29-1 with TRBJ2-7; possible D gene TRBD2, 6 bases. The V end lost 3 bases, the J end lost 2 bases, and 14 bases lay between the germline ends. Germline loops: CDR1 SQVTM, CDR2 ANQGSEA. The CDR3 runs to 14 residues. As DNA, the CDR3 is TGCAGCGTTGACGGGGGAAGGCCTCCCTACGAGCAGTACTTC. Protein sequence: CSVDGGRPPYEQYF.

With regard to this clonotype: As the CDR3 is not closed by the conserved phenylalanine or tryptophan, this likely results from a read error. The genes are TRBV12-3 or TRBV12-4 and TRBJ2-3, with D maybe TRBD2 (5 bases). The V end lost 8 bases, the J end lost 0 bases, and 12 bases lay between the germline ends. This CDR3 has 14 amino acids. CDR3 protein: CASHAGGSTDTQYL. DNA of the CDR3: TGTGCCAGCCATGCAGGCGGGAGCACAGATACGCAGTATTTG.

This chain joins TRBV4-1 and TRBJ2-7; 12 bases align to TRBD2. CDR3 length: 17 amino acids. Trimming took 0 bases from V and 3 from J; bases not matched to a gene: 6. In germline, CDR1 is MGHRA, CDR2 YSYEKL. The CDR3 region is CASSQDSLTSGSYEQYF. The CDR3 DNA reads TGCGCCAGCAGCCAAGACTCCCTGACTAGCGGGAGCTACGAGCAGTACTTC.

The chain links TRBV3-1 to TRBJ2-2, with TRBD2 identical over 7 bases. With 0 bases clipped from V and 6 bases from J, the junction kept 1 base outside the gene matches. The V gene's germline CDR1 is LGHDT and CDR2 YNNKEL (reference sequence). The CDR3 is made up of 14 amino acids. This chain's CDR3 is CASSQETSPGELFF. The DNA for the CDR3 is TGTGCCAGCAGCCAAGAGACTAGCCCCGGGGAGCTGTTTTTT. The full variable domain, rest sourced from reference TRBV3-1 and TRBJ2-2, is DTAVSQTPKYLVTQMGNDKSIKCEQNLGHDTMYWYKQDSKKFLKIMFSYNNKELIINETVPNRFSPKSPDKAHLNLHINSLELGDSAVYFCASSQETSPGELFFGEGSRLTVL.

Notes on this clonotype: The conserved phenylalanine or tryptophan normally closing the CDR3 is absent here, so this likely arose from a read error. The V call is TRBV28, the J call TRBJ2-7; 13 bases match TRBD2. The CDR3 contains 14 residues. The germline V gene encodes CDR1 MDHEN and CDR2 SYDVKM. V trimming: 5 bases; J trimming: 4 bases; junction bases outside the gene matches: 2. For the CDR3, the DNA is TGTGCCAGCAGTCTGGGACTAGCGGGATACGAGCAGTACCTC. As protein: CASSLGLAGYEQYL.